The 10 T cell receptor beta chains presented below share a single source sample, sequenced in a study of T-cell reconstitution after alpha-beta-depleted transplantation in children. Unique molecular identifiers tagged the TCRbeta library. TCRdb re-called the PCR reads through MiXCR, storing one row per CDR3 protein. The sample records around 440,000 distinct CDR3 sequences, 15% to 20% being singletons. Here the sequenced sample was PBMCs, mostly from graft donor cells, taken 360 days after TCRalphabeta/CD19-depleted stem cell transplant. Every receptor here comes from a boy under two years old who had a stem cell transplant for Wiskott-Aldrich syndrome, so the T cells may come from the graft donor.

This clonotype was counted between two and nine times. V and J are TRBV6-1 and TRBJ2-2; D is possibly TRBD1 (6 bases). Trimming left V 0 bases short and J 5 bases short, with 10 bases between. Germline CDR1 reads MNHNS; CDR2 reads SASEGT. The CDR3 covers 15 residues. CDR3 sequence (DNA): TGTGCCAGCAGTGAAGCGACAGGTGGGACCGGGGAGCTGTTTTTT. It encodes CASSEATGGTGELFF.

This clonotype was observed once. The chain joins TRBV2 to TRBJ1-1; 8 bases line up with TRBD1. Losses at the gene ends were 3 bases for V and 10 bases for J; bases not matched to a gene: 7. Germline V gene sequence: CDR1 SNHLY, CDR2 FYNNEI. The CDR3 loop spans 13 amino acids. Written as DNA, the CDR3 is TGTGCCAGCAGTGATGAGACAGGGGCGATAGCTTTCTTT. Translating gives CASSDETGAIAFF.

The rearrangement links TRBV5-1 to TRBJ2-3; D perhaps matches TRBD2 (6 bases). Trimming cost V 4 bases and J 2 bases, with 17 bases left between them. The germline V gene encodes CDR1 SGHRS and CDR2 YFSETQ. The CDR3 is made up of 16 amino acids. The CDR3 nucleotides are TGCGCCAGCAGCCACGGACTAATCCAGACCACAGATACGCAGTATTTT. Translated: CASSHGLIQTTDTQYF.

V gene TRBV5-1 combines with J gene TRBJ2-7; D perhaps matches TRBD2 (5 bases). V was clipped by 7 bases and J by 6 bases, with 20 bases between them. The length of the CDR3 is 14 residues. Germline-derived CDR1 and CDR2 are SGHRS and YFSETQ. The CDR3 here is CASCLASSQGEQYF. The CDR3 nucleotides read TGCGCCAGCTGTTTAGCGTCTTCCCAAGGCGAGCAGTACTTC.

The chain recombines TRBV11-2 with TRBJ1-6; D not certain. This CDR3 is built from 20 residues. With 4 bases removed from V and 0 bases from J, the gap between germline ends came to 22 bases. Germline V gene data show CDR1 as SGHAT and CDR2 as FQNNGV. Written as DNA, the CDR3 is TGTGCCAGCAGCTCAGTCGTAGATGTTGTTCCCAGCTCCTATAATTCACCCCTCCACTTT. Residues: CASSSVVDVVPSSYNSPLHF.

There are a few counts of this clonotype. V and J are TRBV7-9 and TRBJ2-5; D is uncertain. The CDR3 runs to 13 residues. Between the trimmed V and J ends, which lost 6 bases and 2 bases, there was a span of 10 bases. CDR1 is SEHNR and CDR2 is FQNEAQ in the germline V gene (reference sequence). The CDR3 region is CASRGRVQETQYF. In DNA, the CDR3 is TGTGCCAGCAGGGGAAGAGTACAAGAGACCCAGTACTTC.

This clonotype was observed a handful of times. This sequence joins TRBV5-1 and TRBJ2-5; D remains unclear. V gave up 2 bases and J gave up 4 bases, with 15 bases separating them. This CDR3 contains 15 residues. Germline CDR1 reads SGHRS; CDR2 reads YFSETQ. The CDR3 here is CASSLGDTPGETQYF. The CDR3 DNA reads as TGCGCCAGCAGCTTAGGAGACACCCCAGGAGAGACCCAGTACTTC.

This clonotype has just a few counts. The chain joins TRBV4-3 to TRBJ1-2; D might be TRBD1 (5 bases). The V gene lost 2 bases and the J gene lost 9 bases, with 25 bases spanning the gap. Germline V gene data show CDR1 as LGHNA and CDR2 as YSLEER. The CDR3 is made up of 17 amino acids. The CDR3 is CASSQKPLGPPRLSYTF. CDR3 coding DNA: TGCGCCAGCAGCCAAAAACCCCTGGGACCGCCTCGTTTGAGCTACACCTTC.

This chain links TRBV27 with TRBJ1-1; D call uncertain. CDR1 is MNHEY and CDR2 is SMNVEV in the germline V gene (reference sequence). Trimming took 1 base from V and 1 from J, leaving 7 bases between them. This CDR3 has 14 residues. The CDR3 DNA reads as TGTGCCAGCAGTTTATACAAGGGGAACACTGAAGCTTTCTTT. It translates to CASSLYKGNTEAFF.

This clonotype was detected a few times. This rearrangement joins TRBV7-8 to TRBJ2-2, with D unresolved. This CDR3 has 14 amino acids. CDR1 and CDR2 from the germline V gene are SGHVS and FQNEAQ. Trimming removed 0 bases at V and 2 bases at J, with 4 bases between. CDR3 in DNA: TGTGCCAGCAGCTTAGCCCTTAACACCGGGGAGCTGTTTTTT. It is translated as CASSLALNTGELFF. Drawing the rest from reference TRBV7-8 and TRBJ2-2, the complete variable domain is GAGVSQSPRYKVAKRGQDVALRCDPISGHVSLFWYQQALGQGPEFLTYFQNEAQLDKSGLPSDRFFAERPEGSVSTLKIQRTQQEDSAVYLCASSLALNTGELFFGEGSRLTVL.